A selection of T cell receptor beta chains follows, all from one sample in a study of T cell repertoires in cytomegalovirus infection. From the reads, TCRdb called clonotypes with MiXCR, one entry per CDR3 protein. The table shows hundreds of thousands of distinct CDR3 sequences, with roughly 30% occurring only once. Material for sequencing was PBMCs. The receptors derive from a human donor in good health (CMV status not recorded). Some clones in this sample may be carry-over from other donors' samples. Each CDR3 is given with its conserved first and last residue. The order of the fields is V gene, J gene, clone size, D gene, CDR3 DNA, CDR3 protein. A D gene is named only where the DNA matches it firmly. A row's size may be missing; if present it is once, few, many or a size class.

V: TRBV12-3/TRBV12-4; J: TRBJ1-3; size: -; D: -; DNA: TGTGCCAGCAGTTTAAGGGGGGGAGCGATGGCTGACACCATATATTTT; CDR3: CASSLRGGAMADTIYF
V: TRBV2; J: TRBJ1-2; size: -; D: -; DNA: TGTTCCAGCACAAGGCAGGGGTTGGGTGGCTACACCTTC; CDR3: CSSTRQGLGGYTF
V: TRBV4-3; J: TRBJ1-6; size: -; D: TRBD1; DNA: TGCGCCAGCAGCCAAGAAGAAACAGGGGTTAGCTCCTATAATTCACCCCTCCACTTT; CDR3: CASSQEETGVSSYNSPLHF
V: TRBV6-5; J: TRBJ2-7; size: -; D: -; DNA: TGTGCCAGCAGTTATAGGGAGAACTACGAGCAGTACTTC; CDR3: CASSYRENYEQYF
V: TRBV5-1; J: TRBJ2-7; size: few; D: TRBD2; DNA: TGCGCCAGCAGCGAACTACTAGCGGGGCTTCCCTACGAGCAGTACTTC; CDR3: CASSELLAGLPYEQYF
V: TRBV12-3/TRBV12-4; J: TRBJ2-2; size: -; D: TRBD2; DNA: TGTGCCAGCAGTTCTACTCCGGGACTAGGGGCGAGGGGGGAGCTGTTTTTT; CDR3: CASSSTPGLGARGELFF
V: TRBV12-3/TRBV12-4; J: TRBJ2-7; size: -; D: -; DNA: TGTGCCAGCACCCCCGGCGGACGGTACGAGCAGTACTTC; CDR3: CASTPGGRYEQYF
V: TRBV10-3; J: TRBJ2-1; size: few; D: -; DNA: TGTGCCATCAGTGTAGGCACCCCCTCCGTAGATGAGCAGTTCTTC; CDR3: CAISVGTPSVDEQFF
V: TRBV6-2/TRBV6-3; J: TRBJ2-7; size: -; D: TRBD1; DNA: TGTGCCAGCAGTTACACCGGGACAGAACGCGAGCAGTACTTC; CDR3: CASSYTGTEREQYF
V: TRBV5-1; J: TRBJ1-1; size: many; D: -; DNA: TGCGCCAGCAGCTTGGTCGCGAACACTGAAGCTTTCTTT; CDR3: CASSLVANTEAFF
V: TRBV10-2; J: TRBJ2-5; size: -; D: TRBD2; DNA: TGCGCCAGCAGTGAGCTAGCGGGGGGGCCGACGGAGACCCAGTACTTC; CDR3: CASSELAGGPTETQYF
V: TRBV11-2; J: TRBJ2-7; size: many; D: -; DNA: TGTGCCAGCAGCTTAGATTATTTTTTAGAGGACAGCCGGCCTGCGAAGCAGTACTTC; CDR3: CASSLDYFLEDSRPAKQYF
V: TRBV28; J: TRBJ2-1; size: once; D: -; DNA: TGTGCCAGCAGTTTACCCCCTGCGAACAGGGTCTGGGATGAGCAGTTCTTC; CDR3: CASSLPPANRVWDEQFF
V: TRBV7-8; J: TRBJ2-7; size: many; D: -; DNA: TGTGCCAGCAGAAGGATGACGAGCTCCTACGAGCAGTACTTC; CDR3: CASRRMTSSYEQYF
V: TRBV28; J: TRBJ1-1; size: -; D: -; DNA: TGTGCCAGCAGGCTAGGGAAACAGCGGAACACTGAAGCTTTCTTT; CDR3: CASRLGKQRNTEAFF
V: TRBV6-6; J: TRBJ1-1; size: -; D: -; DNA: TGTGCCAGCAGGGGAAGATCCCAGGGAAGGGAAGCTTTCTTT; CDR3: CASRGRSQGREAFF
V: TRBV10-3; J: TRBJ1-2; size: -; D: -; DNA: TGTGCCATCAGTGATAGGTACAGTGGGACTAACTATGGCTACACCTTC; CDR3: CAISDRYSGTNYGYTF
V: TRBV12-3/TRBV12-4; J: TRBJ2-3; size: few; D: -; DNA: TGTGCCAGCCATACCGGGGGTGTGATAGATACGCAGTATTTT; CDR3: CASHTGGVIDTQYF
V: TRBV7-2; J: TRBJ1-5; size: few; D: TRBD1; DNA: TGTGCCAGCAGCGCCAATTTGGGACAGTCTTTTGGGCAGCCCCAGCATTTT; CDR3: CASSANLGQSFGQPQHF
V: TRBV6-5; J: TRBJ1-6; size: -; D: -; DNA: TGTGCCGGCAGTGAGGGGAGCCCGTACAATTCACCCCTCCACTTT; CDR3: CAGSEGSPYNSPLHF
V: TRBV4-1; J: TRBJ1-1; size: -; D: -; DNA: TGCGCCAGCAGCCAAGATCTTCAGGGGAACACTGAAGCTTTCTTT; CDR3: CASSQDLQGNTEAFF
V: TRBV25-1; J: TRBJ1-5; size: -; D: -; DNA: TGTGCCAGCAGTGCCTCGGGCAGTCATCAGCCCCAGCATTTT; CDR3: CASSASGSHQPQHF
V: TRBV7-8; J: TRBJ1-4; size: -; D: -; DNA: TGTGCCAGCAGCTTATATGCTAATGAAAAACTGTTTTTT; CDR3: CASSLYANEKLFF
V: TRBV27; J: TRBJ2-7; size: few; D: -; DNA: TGTGCCAGCGGGGAAGTGTCCTACGAGCAGTACTTC; CDR3: CASGEVSYEQYF
V: TRBV12-3/TRBV12-4; J: TRBJ1-5; size: few; D: -; DNA: TGTGCCAGCAGTTTAGCGGCGGGTATCGGCAATCAGCCCCAGCATTTT; CDR3: CASSLAAGIGNQPQHF
V: TRBV5-6; J: TRBJ2-7; size: few; D: -; DNA: TGTGCCAGCAGCAGGGAGGAACAGGTGACAATCTCCTACGAGCAGTACTTC; CDR3: CASSREEQVTISYEQYF
V: TRBV7-6; J: TRBJ2-2; size: -; D: TRBD1; DNA: TGTGCCAGCAGCGAGGGGACAGGGCTCAACGGGGAGCTGTTTTTT; CDR3: CASSEGTGLNGELFF
V: TRBV20-1; J: TRBJ1-3; size: few; D: TRBD1; DNA: TGCAGTGCCAACAGGGGCGGCTCTGGAAACACCATATATTTT; CDR3: CSANRGGSGNTIYF
V: TRBV6-8; J: TRBJ1-5; size: -; D: TRBD1; DNA: TGTGCCAGCAGCAAGGACAGGGGATTTAATCAGCCCCAGCATTTT; CDR3: CASSKDRGFNQPQHF
V: TRBV7-9; J: TRBJ2-1; size: -; D: TRBD2; DNA: TGTGCCAGCAGCGAGGACGGGGAGGGTGGGGACAATGAGCAGTTCTTC; CDR3: CASSEDGEGGDNEQFF
V: TRBV15; J: TRBJ1-2; size: -; D: TRBD1; DNA: TGTGCCACCAGCAGCCAGACAGGGAACTATGGCTACACCTTC; CDR3: CATSSQTGNYGYTF
V: TRBV28; J: TRBJ1-1; size: few; D: TRBD1; DNA: TGTGCCAGCACCACTTCGGGGACAGGGGTGGTAACTGAAGCTTTCTTT; CDR3: CASTTSGTGVVTEAFF
V: TRBV4-1; J: TRBJ2-7; size: few; D: TRBD2; DNA: TGCGCCAGCAGCCTAGGGACTAGCGGGGACTACGAGCAGTACTTC; CDR3: CASSLGTSGDYEQYF
V: TRBV6-2/TRBV6-3; J: TRBJ2-1; size: -; D: TRBD1; DNA: TGTGCCAGCAGTTACTCTCTACGGGGACAGAGTAGCTCCTACAATGAGCAGTTCTTC; CDR3: CASSYSLRGQSSSYNEQFF
V: TRBV7-8; J: TRBJ2-3; size: many; D: -; DNA: TGTGCCAGCAGCCCCGGGACTCCAAGCACAGATACGCAGTATTTT; CDR3: CASSPGTPSTDTQYF
V: TRBV28; J: TRBJ1-2; size: -; D: TRBD1; DNA: TGTGCCAGCAGTTTATGGCTGACAGGGGACAACTATGGCTACACCTTC; CDR3: CASSLWLTGDNYGYTF
V: TRBV11-2; J: TRBJ2-3; size: many; D: -; DNA: TGTGCCAGCAGCGTACGCCGACGCCGGTCGGGCACAGATACGCAGTATTTT; CDR3: CASSVRRRRSGTDTQYF
V: TRBV7-8; J: TRBJ1-1; size: many; D: -; DNA: TGTGCCAGCAGCTCTATGAGGGCAATGAACACTGAAGCTTTCTTT; CDR3: CASSSMRAMNTEAFF
V: TRBV7-8; J: TRBJ1-5; size: many; D: -; DNA: TGTGCCAGCAGCGCCGGGGGGGCTCAGCCCCAGCATTTT; CDR3: CASSAGGAQPQHF
V: TRBV7-2; J: TRBJ1-1; size: many; D: -; DNA: TGTGCCAGCAGCTTAGTGGGAGGGTTGGCTGAAGCTTTCTTT; CDR3: CASSLVGGLAEAFF
V: TRBV20-1; J: TRBJ2-1; size: many; D: -; DNA: TGCAGTGCTAGAGATTTCAGGCAGGGGTTCAATGAGCAGTTCTTC; CDR3: CSARDFRQGFNEQFF
V: TRBV19; J: TRBJ1-4; size: many; D: -; DNA: TGTGCCAGTAACGGTAGGGGAGGAAATGAAAAACTGTTTTTT; CDR3: CASNGRGGNEKLFF
V: TRBV2; J: TRBJ1-2; size: few; D: TRBD1; DNA: TGTGCCAGCAGGCGACGGGACAGTCCCCCAGGTTATGGCTACACCTTC; CDR3: CASRRRDSPPGYGYTF
V: TRBV20-1; J: TRBJ2-7; size: -; D: -; DNA: TGCAGTGCTAGTTCCGCGGGGCTTACGAGCTCCTACGAGCAGTACTTC; CDR3: CSASSAGLTSSYEQYF
V: TRBV15; J: TRBJ2-7; size: -; D: -; DNA: TGTGCCACCAGCAGAGACAGGGGCCCCTCCTACGAGCAGTACTTC; CDR3: CATSRDRGPSYEQYF